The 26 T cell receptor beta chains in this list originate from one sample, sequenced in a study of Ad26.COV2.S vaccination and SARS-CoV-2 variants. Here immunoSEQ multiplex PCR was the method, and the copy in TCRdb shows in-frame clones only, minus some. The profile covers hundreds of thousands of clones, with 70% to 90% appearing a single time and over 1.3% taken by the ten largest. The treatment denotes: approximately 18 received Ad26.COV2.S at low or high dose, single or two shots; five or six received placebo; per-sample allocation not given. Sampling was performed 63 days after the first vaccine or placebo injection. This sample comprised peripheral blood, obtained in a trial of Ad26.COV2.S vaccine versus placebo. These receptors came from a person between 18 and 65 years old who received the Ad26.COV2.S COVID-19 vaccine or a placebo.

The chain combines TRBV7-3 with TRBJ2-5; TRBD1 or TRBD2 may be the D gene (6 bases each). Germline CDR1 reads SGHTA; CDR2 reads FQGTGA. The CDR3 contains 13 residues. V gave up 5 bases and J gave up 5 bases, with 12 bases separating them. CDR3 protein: CASSPGGVETQYF. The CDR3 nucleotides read TGTGCCAGCAGCCCCGGGGGCGTTGAGACCCAGTACTTC.

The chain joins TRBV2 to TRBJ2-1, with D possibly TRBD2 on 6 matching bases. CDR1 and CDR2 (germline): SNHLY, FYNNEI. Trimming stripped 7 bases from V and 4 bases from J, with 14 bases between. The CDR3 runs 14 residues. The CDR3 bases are TGTGCCAGCATCCTGACTAGACCATACAATGAGCAGTTCTTC. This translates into CASILTRPYNEQFF.

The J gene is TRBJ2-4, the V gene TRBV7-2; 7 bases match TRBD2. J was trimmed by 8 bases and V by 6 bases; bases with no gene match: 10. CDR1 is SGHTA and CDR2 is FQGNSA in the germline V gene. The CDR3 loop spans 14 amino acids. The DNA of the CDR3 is TGTGCCAGCAGTACTGGACTAGATGGCGACATTCAGTACTTC. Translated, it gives CASSTGLDGDIQYF.

CDR3 DNA: TGTGCCAGCTCACCAAATGATGGGTTATCCTACGAGCAGTACTTC. As protein: CASSPNDGLSYEQYF. J is TRBJ2-7 and V is TRBV18, with D unclear. The CDR3 has 15 residues. The germline V gene has CDR1 KGHSH and CDR2 LQKENI. V lost 2 bases and J lost 1, with 12 bases in between.

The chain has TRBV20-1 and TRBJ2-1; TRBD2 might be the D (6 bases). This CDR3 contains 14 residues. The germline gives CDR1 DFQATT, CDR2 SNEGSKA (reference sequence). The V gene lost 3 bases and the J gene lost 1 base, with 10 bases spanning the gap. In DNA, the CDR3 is TGCAGTGCTAGTGCGGGACCTTCCTACAATGAGCAGTTCTTC. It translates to CSASAGPSYNEQFF.

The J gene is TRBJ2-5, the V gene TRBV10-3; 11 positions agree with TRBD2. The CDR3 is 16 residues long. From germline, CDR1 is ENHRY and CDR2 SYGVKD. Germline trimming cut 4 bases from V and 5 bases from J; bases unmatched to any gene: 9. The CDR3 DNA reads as TGTGCCATCAGTGGGAAGGCTAGCGGGAGGCCTGAGACCCAGTACTTC. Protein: CAISGKASGRPETQYF.

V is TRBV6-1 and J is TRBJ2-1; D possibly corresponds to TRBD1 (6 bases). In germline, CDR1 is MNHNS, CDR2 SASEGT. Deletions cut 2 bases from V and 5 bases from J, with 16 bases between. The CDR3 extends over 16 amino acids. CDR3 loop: CASSEFGRGQDNEQFF. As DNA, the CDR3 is TGTGCCAGCAGTGAATTTGGCAGGGGTCAGGACAATGAGCAGTTCTTC.

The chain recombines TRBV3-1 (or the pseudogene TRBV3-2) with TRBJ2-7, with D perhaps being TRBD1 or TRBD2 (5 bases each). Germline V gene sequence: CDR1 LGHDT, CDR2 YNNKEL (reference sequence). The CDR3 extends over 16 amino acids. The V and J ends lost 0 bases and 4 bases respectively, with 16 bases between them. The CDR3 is CASSQDLYGGGYEQYF. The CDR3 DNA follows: TGTGCCAGCAGCCAAGATCTATACGGTGGGGGTTACGAGCAGTACTTC.

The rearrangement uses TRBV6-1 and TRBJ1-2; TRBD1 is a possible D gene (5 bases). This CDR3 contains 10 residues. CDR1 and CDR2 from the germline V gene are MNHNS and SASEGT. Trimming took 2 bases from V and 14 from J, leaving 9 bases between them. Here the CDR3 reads CASSESGVTF. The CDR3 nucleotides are TGTGCCAGCAGTGAATCGGGGGTTACCTTC.

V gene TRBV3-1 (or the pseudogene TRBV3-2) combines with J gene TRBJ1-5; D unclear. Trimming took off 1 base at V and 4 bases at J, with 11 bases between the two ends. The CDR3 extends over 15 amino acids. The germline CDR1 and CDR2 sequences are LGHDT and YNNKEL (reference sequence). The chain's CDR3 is CASSQALDQNQPQHF. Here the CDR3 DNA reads TGTGCCAGCAGCCAAGCCTTGGACCAGAATCAGCCCCAGCATTTT.

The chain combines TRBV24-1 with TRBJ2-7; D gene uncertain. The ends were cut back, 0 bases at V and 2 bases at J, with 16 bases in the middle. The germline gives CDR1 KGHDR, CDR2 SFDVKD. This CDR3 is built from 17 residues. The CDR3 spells CATSDLKRVFLAYEQYF. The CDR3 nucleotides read TGTGCCACCAGTGATTTGAAACGGGTGTTCTTGGCCTACGAGCAGTACTTC.

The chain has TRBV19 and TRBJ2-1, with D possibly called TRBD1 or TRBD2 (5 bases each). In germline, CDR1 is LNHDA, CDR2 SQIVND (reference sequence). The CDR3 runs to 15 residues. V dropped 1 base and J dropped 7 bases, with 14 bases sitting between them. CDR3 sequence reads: CASSIAGEWGNEQFF. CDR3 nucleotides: TGTGCCAGTAGTATAGCCGGGGAATGGGGGAATGAGCAGTTCTTC.

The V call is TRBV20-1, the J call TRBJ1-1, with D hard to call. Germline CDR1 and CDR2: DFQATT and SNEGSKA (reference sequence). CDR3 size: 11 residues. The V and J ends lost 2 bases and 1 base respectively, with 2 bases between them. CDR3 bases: TGCAGTGCTAGACAGAACACTGAAGCTTTCTTT. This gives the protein CSARQNTEAFF.

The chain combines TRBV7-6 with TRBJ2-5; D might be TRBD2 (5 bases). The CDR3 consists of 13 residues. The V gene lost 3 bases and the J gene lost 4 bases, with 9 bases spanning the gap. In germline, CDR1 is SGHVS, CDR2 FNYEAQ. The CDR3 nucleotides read TGTGCCAGCAGCTTCGTTGAGGGAGAGACCCAGTACTTC. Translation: CASSFVEGETQYF.

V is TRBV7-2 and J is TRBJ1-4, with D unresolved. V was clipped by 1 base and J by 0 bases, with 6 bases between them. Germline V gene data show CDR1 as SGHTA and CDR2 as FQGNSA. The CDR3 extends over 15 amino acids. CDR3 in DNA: TGTGCCAGCAGCTTAGTTGTAGCAACTAATGAAAAACTGTTTTTT. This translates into CASSLVVATNEKLFF.

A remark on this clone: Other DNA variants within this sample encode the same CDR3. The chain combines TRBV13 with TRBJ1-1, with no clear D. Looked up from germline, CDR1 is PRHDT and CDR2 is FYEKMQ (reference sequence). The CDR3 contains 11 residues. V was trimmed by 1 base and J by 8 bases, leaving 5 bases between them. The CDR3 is CASSLAGEAFF. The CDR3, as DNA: TGTGCCAGCAGCTTAGCCGGGGAAGCTTTCTTT.

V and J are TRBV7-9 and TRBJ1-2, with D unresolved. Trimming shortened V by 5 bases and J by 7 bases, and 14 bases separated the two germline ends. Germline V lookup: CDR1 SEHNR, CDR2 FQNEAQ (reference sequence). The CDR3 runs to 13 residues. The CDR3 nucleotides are TGTGCCAGCAGCCGCACTGAACTGTTTGGCTACACCTTC. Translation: CASSRTELFGYTF.

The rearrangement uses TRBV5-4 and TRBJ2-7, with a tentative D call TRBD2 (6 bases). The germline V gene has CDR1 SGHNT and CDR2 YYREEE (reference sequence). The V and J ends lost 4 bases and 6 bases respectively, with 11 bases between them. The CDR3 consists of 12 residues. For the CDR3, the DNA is TGTGCCAGCAGCAGGGACTGGGGCGAGCAGTACTTC. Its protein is CASSRDWGEQYF.

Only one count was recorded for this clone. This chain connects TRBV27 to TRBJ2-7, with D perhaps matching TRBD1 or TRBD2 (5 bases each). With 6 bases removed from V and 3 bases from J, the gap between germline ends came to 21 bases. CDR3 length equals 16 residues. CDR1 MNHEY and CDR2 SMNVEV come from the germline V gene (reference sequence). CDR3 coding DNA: TGTGCCAGCAGCCAAACCGGACCCGGGGCCGGCTACGAGCAGTACTTC. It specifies CASSQTGPGAGYEQYF.

The CDR3 spells CASSIITGNGGYTF. The CDR3 nucleotides read TGTGCCAGTAGTATTATAACAGGGAACGGTGGCTACACCTTC. The chain has TRBV19 and TRBJ1-2; maybe TRBD1 (6 bases). The CDR3 runs 14 residues. Between the trimmed V and J ends, which lost 3 bases and 7 bases, there was a span of 15 bases. The germline V gene encodes CDR1 LNHDA and CDR2 SQIVND (reference sequence). The full variable domain, completed using reference TRBV19 and TRBJ1-2, is DGGITQSPKYLFRKEGQNVTLSCEQNLNHDAMYWYRQDPGQGLRLIYYSQIVNDFQKGDIAEGYSVSREKKESFPLTVTSAQKNPTAFYLCASSIITGNGGYTFGSGTRLTVV.

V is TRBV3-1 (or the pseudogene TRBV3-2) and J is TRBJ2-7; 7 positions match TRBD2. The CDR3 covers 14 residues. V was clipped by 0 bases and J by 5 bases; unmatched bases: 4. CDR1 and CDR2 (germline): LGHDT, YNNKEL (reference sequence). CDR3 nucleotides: TGTGCCAGCAGCCAAGATGGGAGGGGACACGAGCAGTACTTC. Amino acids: CASSQDGRGHEQYF.

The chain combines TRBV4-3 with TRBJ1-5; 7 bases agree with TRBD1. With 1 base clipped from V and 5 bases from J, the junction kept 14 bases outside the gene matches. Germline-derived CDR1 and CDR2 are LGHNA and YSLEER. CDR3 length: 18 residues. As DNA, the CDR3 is TGCGCCAGCAGCCAAGTCCCATGGGGACAGCCGGCTTATCAGCCCCAGCATTTT. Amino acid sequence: CASSQVPWGQPAYQPQHF.

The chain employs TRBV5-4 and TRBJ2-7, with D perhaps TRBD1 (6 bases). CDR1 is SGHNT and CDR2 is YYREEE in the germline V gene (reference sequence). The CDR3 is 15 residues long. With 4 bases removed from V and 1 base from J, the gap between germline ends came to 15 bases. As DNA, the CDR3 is TGTGCCAGCAGCGTTCAGGGGACAAGGTCCTACGAGCAGTACTTC. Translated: CASSVQGTRSYEQYF. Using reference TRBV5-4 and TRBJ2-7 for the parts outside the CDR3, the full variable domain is ETGVTQSPTHLIKTRGQQVTLRCSSQSGHNTVSWYQQALGQGPQFIFQYYREEENGRGNFPPRFSGLQFPNYSSELNVNALELDDSALYLCASSVQGTRSYEQYFGPGTRLTVT.

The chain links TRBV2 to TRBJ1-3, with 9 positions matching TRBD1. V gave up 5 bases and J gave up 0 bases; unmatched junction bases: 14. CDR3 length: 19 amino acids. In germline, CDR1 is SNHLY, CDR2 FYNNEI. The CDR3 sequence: CASSTGQGNFHTSGNTIYF. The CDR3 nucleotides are TGTGCCAGCAGTACCGGACAGGGGAATTTCCACACCTCTGGAAACACCATATATTTT.

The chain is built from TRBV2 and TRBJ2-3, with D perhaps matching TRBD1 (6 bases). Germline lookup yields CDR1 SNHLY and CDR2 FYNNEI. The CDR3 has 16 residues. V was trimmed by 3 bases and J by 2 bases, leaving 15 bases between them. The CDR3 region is CASSERPQGFTDTQYF. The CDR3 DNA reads TGTGCCAGCAGTGAGAGGCCACAGGGATTCACAGATACGCAGTATTTT.

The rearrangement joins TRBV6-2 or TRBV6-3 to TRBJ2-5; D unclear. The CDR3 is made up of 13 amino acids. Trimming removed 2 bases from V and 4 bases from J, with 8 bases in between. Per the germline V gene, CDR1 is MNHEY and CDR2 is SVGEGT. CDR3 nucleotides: TGTGCCAGCAGTTACGGGCGGAGAGAGACCCAGTACTTC. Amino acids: CASSYGRRETQYF.